The 26 T cell receptor beta chains given below trace back to one sample, sequenced in a study of OX40 agonist ivuxolimab in advanced cancers. Only in-frame clones appear in the TCRdb table, and some are missing; sequencing was by immunoSEQ multiplex PCR. The table lists about 61,000 clones, 86% of them singletons. The material sequenced was CD4+ or CD8+ T cells sorted from blood, taken in a trial of the OX40 agonist ivuxolimab. Receptor source: an adult with an advanced solid tumor such as melanoma, head and neck, liver or kidney cancer.

This rearrangement joins TRBV7-9 to TRBJ2-7; 12 bases line up with TRBD2. Germline loops: CDR1 SEHNR, CDR2 FQNEAQ (reference sequence). The CDR3 has 16 amino acids. J lost 5 bases, V lost 1 base, and 6 bases had no gene match. The CDR3 loop is CASSLGAGLAGHEQYF. The DNA for the CDR3 is TGTGCCAGCAGCTTAGGGGCGGGACTAGCGGGTCACGAGCAGTACTTC.

The chain's CDR3 is CASSRYNEQFF. In DNA form, the CDR3 reads TGTGCCAGCAGCCGGTACAATGAGCAGTTCTTC. The V call is TRBV27, the J call TRBJ2-1; no clear D. V gave up 6 bases and J gave up 4 bases, with 4 bases separating them. The CDR3 loop spans 11 amino acids. Looked up from germline, CDR1 is MNHEY and CDR2 is SMNVEV (reference sequence).

The V call is TRBV18, the J call TRBJ1-5; perhaps TRBD1 as D (5 bases). CDR3 size: 15 residues. The V end lost 5 bases, the J end lost 3 bases, and 14 bases lay between the germline ends. Germline values: CDR1 KGHSH, CDR2 LQKENI. The CDR3 is CASSSTRVPNQPQHF. In DNA form, the CDR3 reads TGTGCCAGCTCATCGACCAGGGTCCCCAATCAGCCCCAGCATTTT.

This chain connects TRBV7-9 to TRBJ2-7, with 9 bases aligning to TRBD2. V shed 5 bases and J 3 bases; nucleotides not matched to a gene: 8. The CDR3 covers 15 residues. Per the germline V gene, CDR1 is SEHNR and CDR2 is FQNEAQ (reference sequence). The CDR3 loop is CASSPLAGTVYEQYF. Here the CDR3 DNA reads TGTGCCAGCAGCCCACTAGCGGGTACCGTCTACGAGCAGTACTTC.

This chain joins TRBV13 and TRBJ2-7; TRBD2 agrees at 8 bases. CDR1 is PRHDT and CDR2 is FYEKMQ in the germline V gene (reference sequence). The V and J ends lost 5 bases and 1 base, in that order; junction bases with no gene match: 10. The CDR3 has 16 residues. The CDR3 nucleotides read TGTGCCAGCAGCCACCGGGGGGTAGCGGGGTCCTACGAGCAGTACTTC. Translation gives CASSHRGVAGSYEQYF.

The rearrangement uses TRBV27 and TRBJ1-5; D remains ambiguous. Trimming left V 9 bases short and J 7 bases short, with 16 bases between. This CDR3 comprises 13 residues. CDR1 is MNHEY, CDR2 SMNVEV, per germline (reference sequence). The CDR3 sequence is CASGFELGQPQHF. For the CDR3, the DNA is TGTGCCAGTGGTTTTGAGCTTGGACAGCCCCAGCATTTT.

This chain joins TRBV30 and TRBJ2-2; D tentatively fits TRBD1 or TRBD2 (5 bases each). V lost 3 bases and J lost 6, with 17 bases in between. There are 15 residues in the CDR3. Germline CDR1 reads GTSNPN; CDR2 reads SVGIG (reference sequence). The CDR3 DNA sequence: TGTGCCTGGAGCCCCGGGGCTAGTACCGCCGGGGAGCTGTTTTTT. Protein: CAWSPGASTAGELFF.

The chain uses TRBV19 and TRBJ1-5; TRBD1 might be the D (6 bases). V lost 0 bases and J lost 3, with 30 bases in between. Germline V CDR1 and CDR2: LNHDA, SQIVND (reference sequence). The CDR3 has 22 residues. The CDR3 protein is CASSIDRSPQGIVIDNNQPQHF. CDR3 DNA: TGTGCCAGTAGTATAGATAGATCCCCCCAGGGGATCGTTATAGATAACAATCAGCCCCAGCATTTT.

V and J are TRBV4-1 and TRBJ2-5, with D tentatively TRBD2 (7 bases). With 0 bases removed from V and 4 bases from J, the gap between germline ends came to 12 bases. Germline values: CDR1 MGHRA, CDR2 YSYEKL. The CDR3 length is 15 residues. CDR3 DNA sequence: TGCGCCAGCAGCCAAGAGGGGGGGCGAACAGAGACCCAGTACTTC. Protein sequence: CASSQEGGRTETQYF.

The V gene is TRBV9, the J gene TRBJ2-2; D remains ambiguous. This CDR3 spans 13 amino acids. The germline V gene has CDR1 SGDLS and CDR2 YYNGEE. The ends were cut back, 4 bases at V and 4 bases at J, with 8 bases in the middle. Written as DNA, the CDR3 is TGTGCCAGCAGCCCCCGCCGCACCGGGGAGCTGTTTTTT. Translating it yields CASSPRRTGELFF.

The rearrangement links TRBV6-6 to TRBJ1-4; D remains ambiguous. Germline-derived CDR1 and CDR2 are MNHNY and SVGAGI (reference sequence). Trimming cost V 6 bases and J 6 bases, with 5 bases left between them. This CDR3 is built from 11 residues. CDR3 protein: CASRLDEKLFF. CDR3 nucleotides: TGTGCCAGCAGACTTGATGAAAAACTGTTTTTT.

The chain joins TRBV27 to TRBJ2-5, with 9 bases that match TRBD1. Germline trimming cut 5 bases from V and 2 bases from J; bases unmatched to any gene: 12. The CDR3 has 17 amino acids. The V gene's germline CDR1 is MNHEY and CDR2 SMNVEV (reference sequence). The CDR3: CASSIQGAGVGQETQYF. The CDR3 DNA reads TGTGCCAGCAGTATACAGGGGGCGGGGGTAGGGCAAGAGACCCAGTACTTC.

The CDR3 nucleotides are TGTGCCAGCAGCCCGATACTAGCGGGAGTGGGAGGGGAGCTGTTTTTT. Residues: CASSPILAGVGGELFF. V is TRBV11-2 and J is TRBJ2-2; 11 nucleotides line up with TRBD2. The CDR3 is 16 residues long. Germline-derived CDR1 and CDR2 are SGHAT and FQNNGV. The ends lost 5 bases at V and 8 bases at J; junction bases unmatched: 10.

The chain is built from TRBV27 and TRBJ2-7; D not resolved. In germline, CDR1 is MNHEY, CDR2 SMNVEV (reference sequence). This CDR3 spans 14 amino acids. V lost 10 bases, J lost 0 bases, and 16 bases lay in between. Written as DNA, the CDR3 is TGTGCCATCCGCCCCAGGACCGACTCCTACGAGCAGTACTTC. Amino acid sequence: CAIRPRTDSYEQYF.

The chain combines TRBV28 with TRBJ2-3; 7 nucleotides agree with TRBD2. CDR1 and CDR2 from the germline V gene are MDHEN and SYDVKM. V lost 6 bases to trimming and J lost 0 bases; unmatched junction nucleotides: 9. The CDR3 spans 16 residues. The CDR3 nucleotides are TGTGCCAGCAGCCCATCTCTAGCGGTTAGCACAGATACGCAGTATTTT. This sequence encodes CASSPSLAVSTDTQYF.

The V and J genes are TRBV5-1 and TRBJ2-2; 9 positions agree with TRBD2. Germline V gives CDR1 SGHRS, CDR2 YFSETQ. This CDR3 is built from 15 residues. J gave up 4 bases and V 6 bases, and 7 bases lay outside the gene matches. CDR3 region: CASTAAGGSTGELFF. For the CDR3, the DNA is TGCGCCAGCACCGCAGCGGGAGGATCCACCGGGGAGCTGTTTTTT.

The chain links TRBV2 to TRBJ2-7; 12 nucleotides align to TRBD2. Germline assignment: CDR1 SNHLY and CDR2 FYNNEI. V lost 6 bases to trimming and J lost 0 bases; unmatched junction nucleotides: 6. The CDR3 spans 16 residues. The CDR3 DNA reads TGTGCCAGCAGGGAGAGGACTAGCGGGGCCTCCTACGAGCAGTACTTC. Protein sequence: CASRERTSGASYEQYF.

The rearrangement uses TRBV5-1 and TRBJ2-3, with unresolved D. Germline CDR1 is SGHRS and CDR2 is YFSETQ. This CDR3 is 13 amino acids long. The V gene lost 0 bases and the J gene lost 6 bases, with 8 bases spanning the gap. CDR3 sequence reads: CASSLGRFDTQYF. CDR3 sequence (DNA): TGCGCCAGCAGCTTGGGACGGTTCGATACGCAGTATTTT.

The chain couples TRBV29-1 to TRBJ2-7; no reliable D call. The V end was cut by 4 bases, the J end by 0 bases, with 7 bases between. CDR3 length: 12 amino acids. Germline CDR1 SQVTM, CDR2 ANQGSEA. CDR3 amino acids: CSVVGLSYEQYF. For the CDR3, the DNA is TGCAGCGTTGTTGGGCTCTCCTACGAGCAGTACTTC.

The J gene is TRBJ2-5, the V gene TRBV27; D remains unclear. With 6 bases removed from V and 2 bases from J, the gap between germline ends came to 7 bases. Germline loops: CDR1 MNHEY, CDR2 SMNVEV (reference sequence). This CDR3 is built from 12 residues. CDR3 sequence (DNA): TGTGCCAGCAGCCCCCTGCAAGAGACCCAGTACTTC. Encoded protein: CASSPLQETQYF.

The chain combines TRBV28 with TRBJ2-1; D is perhaps TRBD1 (6 bases). Trimming took off 8 bases at V and 7 bases at J, with 18 bases between the two ends. This CDR3 is 14 amino acids long. The germline V gene encodes CDR1 MDHEN and CDR2 SYDVKM. The CDR3 loop is CASFAGAVRNEQFF. CDR3 in DNA: TGTGCCAGCTTCGCAGGGGCAGTGAGAAATGAGCAGTTCTTC.

V is TRBV7-2 and J is TRBJ1-3, with D possibly matching TRBD1 (5 bases). V lost 6 bases, J lost 2 bases, and 14 bases lay in between. CDR1 is SGHTA, CDR2 FQGNSA, per germline. The CDR3 is 15 amino acids. CDR3 sequence: CASSTQTGAGNTIYF. The CDR3 DNA is TGTGCCAGCAGTACTCAAACAGGAGCTGGAAACACCATATATTTT. Based on the CDR3 plus reference TRBV7-2 and TRBJ1-3, the full variable domain is GAGVSQSPSNKVTEKGKDVELRCDPISGHTALYWYRQSLGQGLEFLIYFQGNSAPDKSGLPSDRFSAERTGGSVSTLTIQRTQQEDSAVYLCASSTQTGAGNTIYFGEGSWLTVV.

The rearrangement joins TRBV4-3 to TRBJ2-2, with 7 bases fitting TRBD1. This CDR3 region has 17 residues. The V segment lost 4 bases and the J segment 0 bases; nucleotides outside the gene matches: 8. In germline, CDR1 is LGHNA, CDR2 YSLEER. CDR3 amino acids: CASSLKGTAANTGELFF. The CDR3 bases are TGCGCCAGCAGCCTGAAGGGGACAGCCGCGAACACCGGGGAGCTGTTTTTT.

The chain employs TRBV7-2 and TRBJ2-7, with 9 nucleotides matching TRBD2. The CDR3 loop spans 16 amino acids. Germline V gene lookup returns CDR1 SGHTA and CDR2 FQGNSA. Unmatched junction bases numbered 11, after V lost 4 bases and J lost 4 bases. The CDR3 DNA follows: TGTGCCAGCAGCTCGGGGCTAGCGGGGAATAATTACGAGCAGTACTTC. Its protein product is CASSSGLAGNNYEQYF. The variable domain in full, completed from reference TRBV7-2 and TRBJ2-7, reads GAGVSQSPSNKVTEKGKDVELRCDPISGHTALYWYRQSLGQGLEFLIYFQGNSAPDKSGLPSDRFSAERTGGSVSTLTIQRTQQEDSAVYLCASSSGLAGNNYEQYFGPGTRLTVT.

The chain uses TRBV5-6 and TRBJ2-2; D perhaps matches TRBD2 (6 bases). This CDR3 contains 14 residues. Germline loops: CDR1 SGHDT, CDR2 YYEEEE. V was cut by 3 bases and J by 5 bases, with 11 bases left in between. CDR3 loop: CASSSAGRTGELFF. In DNA form, the CDR3 reads TGTGCCAGCAGCTCTGCAGGGAGGACCGGGGAGCTGTTTTTT.

The chain has TRBV5-8 and TRBJ2-4, with a weak D call TRBD1 (6 bases). Germline lookup yields CDR1 SGHTS and CDR2 YDEGEE. This CDR3 spans 14 amino acids. V gave up 3 bases and J gave up 1 base, with 8 bases separating them. The chain's CDR3 is CASSYDRAKNIQYF. The DNA for the CDR3 is TGTGCCAGCAGCTACGACAGGGCCAAAAACATTCAGTACTTC.